A selection of T cell receptor beta chains follows, all from one sample in a study of blood T cell repertoires in COVID-19. TCRdb's table, derived via immunoSEQ multiplex PCR, lists solely in-frame clones and lacks some. The data contain 250,000 to 350,000 clones, roughly 90% of them singletons. Input material: peripheral blood. These receptors all stem from a woman aged 25 to 39 with COVID-19, enrolled during active disease. Both conserved end residues are part of each CDR3. The order of the fields is J gene, V gene, CDR3 protein.

>TRBJ1-4|TRBV6-6
CASSQRDSQNEKLFF
>TRBJ1-2|TRBV7-9
CASSFEGTGGGDTF
>TRBJ2-3|TRBV29-1
CSVDTSTDTQYF
>TRBJ2-1|TRBV5-1
CASSLLRAGGYNEQFF
>TRBJ2-3|TRBV7-6
CASSHSRGQGADTQYF
>TRBJ2-1|TRBV9
CASSVISGSYNEQFF
>TRBJ1-1|TRBV30
CAWSVLRNTEAFF
>TRBJ1-5|TRBV20-1
CSASGQSYSNQPQHF
>TRBJ2-6|TRBV27
CASSLLSGGDSGANVLTF
>TRBJ2-3|TRBV10-2
CASSEGEGTPTDTQYF
>TRBJ2-3|TRBV15
CATSRNHRTSGSITDTQYF
>TRBJ2-7|TRBV7-2
CASSLGVSLGEQYF
>TRBJ1-2|TRBV7-2
CASSPNGQGGGYTF
>TRBJ2-7|TRBV25-1
CASSAIQGFYEQYF
>TRBJ2-1|TRBV5-1
CASSLGQGAYNEQFF
>TRBJ2-1|TRBV5-4
CASSLMTSGDNEQFF
>TRBJ1-2|TRBV5-6
CASSLVDKLNNYGYTF